This TCR beta chain derives from a study of STAT5B mutations in CD4+ large granular lymphocyte leukemia. The study's findings and limits: Main leukemic clonotypes were patient-specific, but roughly 26% appeared at low frequency elsewhere.

Here immunoSEQ multiplex PCR was the method, and the copy in TCRdb shows in-frame clones only, minus some. The sample lists 15,000 to 20,000 clones; less than 85% were seen once. This CDR3 comprises 15 residues. CDR1 SGHKS and CDR2 YYEKEE come from the germline V gene (reference sequence). Trimming removed 1 base from V and 2 bases from J; junction bases left unmatched: 3. Notes on this clone: Its cognate antigen is unknown.

The TCR sequence derives from a human donor in good health. The specimen sequenced was CD4+ T cells from blood buffy coats. The chain uses TRBV5-5 and TRBJ1-2, with 9 bases matching TRBD1. The DNA of the CDR3 is TGTGCCAGCAGCTTGACGGGACAGGGAAACTATGGCTACACCTTC. Its protein product is CASSLTGQGNYGYTF.